Listed below are T cell receptor beta chains from one sample, sequenced in a study of response to subunit inactivated influenza vaccine. TCRdb re-derived calls from the RT-PCR reads in MiXCR, one entry per CDR3 protein. The repertoire holds about 500,000 distinct CDR3 sequences, with 10% to 15% as singletons. The material was PBMCs from blood, obtained about 40 days after vaccination. These receptors all come from a man aged 50 to 59 who received an inactivated influenza vaccine. Both conserved end residues are part of each CDR3. Fields, in order: J gene, V gene, CDR3 protein.

TRBJ1-6,TRBV6-5,CASSSSSYNSPLHF
TRBJ1-6,TRBV20-1,CSAGRGRINSPLHF
TRBJ1-5,TRBV7-2,CASSPDRTNQPQHF
TRBJ2-5,TRBV4-1,CASSQVYGTGDFESWTQYF
TRBJ2-1,TRBV25-1,CASSAFPTGSQCF
TRBJ2-1,TRBV4-1,CASRKTGGFNEQFF
TRBJ2-7,TRBV15,CATSAERRDRGYEQYF
TRBJ1-5,TRBV20-1,CSARVIIGGGNQPQHF
TRBJ2-2,TRBV6-1,CASSEHVRRELFF
TRBJ1-2,TRBV10-3,CAISGPTARGYTF
TRBJ2-3,TRBV2,CASSGTSWNTDTQYF
TRBJ1-1,TRBV5-1,CASSLGGTANTEAFF
TRBJ2-1,TRBV28,CASSSFIKGPIYNEQFF
TRBJ2-3,TRBV12-3/TRBV12-4,CASSSTGGEGTDTQYF
TRBJ2-1,TRBV20-1,CSARGLAGVRDEQFF
TRBJ1-6,TRBV6-1,CASSPRQSGSPLHF
TRBJ2-7,TRBV12-3/TRBV12-4,CASSSSLGVGSEQYF
TRBJ2-6,TRBV27,CASSGVATSSGANVLTF
TRBJ2-1,TRBV5-6,CASSPHSRSVFSLSSYNEQFF
TRBJ2-1,TRBV4-1,CASSPHRGRGSNEQFF
TRBJ1-6,TRBV12-3/TRBV12-4,CASSLGYSRNSPLHF
TRBJ2-7,TRBV7-8,CASSARQGEQYF
TRBJ2-1,TRBV29-1,CSVVGGLFNEQFF
TRBJ1-6,TRBV5-1,CASSRGQSPNSPLHF
TRBJ1-4,TRBV11-3,CASSSQVPTNEKLFF
TRBJ2-2,TRBV24-1,CATGTSANTGELFF
TRBJ1-2,TRBV7-2,CASSHRTGGYYGYTF
TRBJ1-3,TRBV5-6,CASSRPASGNTIYF
TRBJ2-4,TRBV7-2,CASSPSLGIQYF
TRBJ2-5,TRBV6-1,CASSSYGTSPETQYF
TRBJ2-3,TRBV9,CASSATSQSDTQYF
TRBJ2-5,TRBV5-5,CASSFATRTSGQETQYF
TRBJ2-5,TRBV12-3/TRBV12-4,CASSLVPIEMETQYF
TRBJ1-5,TRBV4-3,CASSQEGGGGQPQHF
TRBJ1-1,TRBV4-2,CASSQAGVNTEAFF